The 25 T cell receptor beta chains presented below share a single source sample, sequenced in a study of T-cell reconstitution after alpha-beta-depleted transplantation in children. Unique molecular identifiers were incorporated when the TCRbeta library was constructed. One entry per CDR3 protein results from TCRdb running MiXCR on the PCR reads. The table has hundreds of thousands of distinct CDR3 sequences, around 15% seen once; the top ten hold about 32%. The input for sequencing was PBMCs, mostly from graft donor cells, taken 360 days after TCRalphabeta/CD19-depleted stem cell transplant. The receptors were gathered from a boy under two years old who had a stem cell transplant for Wiskott-Aldrich syndrome, so the T cells may come from the graft donor.

The chain joins TRBV10-3 to TRBJ2-7; no clear D gene. V shed 0 bases and J shed 7 bases, with 1 base lying between them. Germline V gives CDR1 ENHRY, CDR2 SYGVKD. The CDR3 is 10 residues long. The CDR3 reads CAISESEQYF. The CDR3 nucleotides are TGTGCCATCAGTGAGTCGGAGCAGTACTTC.

This clonotype came up a few times. The chain couples TRBV19 to TRBJ2-2; 7 positions agree with TRBD1. The CDR3 contains 14 residues. V lost 4 bases, J lost 4 bases, and 3 bases stayed unmatched. Germline V gene lookup returns CDR1 LNHDA and CDR2 SQIVND (reference sequence). DNA of the CDR3: TGTGCCAGTAGTAAGGGGGCCGGCACCGGGGAGCTGTTTTTT. Translating gives CASSKGAGTGELFF.

This clonotype was recorded many times. The chain has TRBV6-1 and TRBJ2-5, with TRBD2 matching over 8 bases. The ends lost 3 bases at V and 4 bases at J; junction bases unmatched: 4. The V gene's germline CDR1 is MNHNS and CDR2 SASEGT. CDR3 length: 14 residues. CDR3 bases: TGTGCCAGCAGTGATTGGACTAGCAGAGAGACCCAGTACTTC. This sequence encodes CASSDWTSRETQYF.

This clonotype was counted only a few times. The rearrangement uses TRBV7-7 and TRBJ2-3, with D maybe TRBD1 (6 bases). CDR3 length: 14 amino acids. The germline V gene encodes CDR1 SSHAT and CDR2 FNYEAQ (reference sequence). V was trimmed by 5 bases and J by 6 bases, leaving 15 bases between them. CDR3 sequence reads: CASSQTGSRDTQYF. The CDR3 DNA follows: TGTGCCAGCAGCCAAACAGGGTCAAGGGATACGCAGTATTTT.

V gene TRBV5-5 combines with J gene TRBJ2-7; D is possibly TRBD1 or TRBD2 (7 bases each). This CDR3 is built from 15 residues. CDR1 and CDR2 from the germline V gene are SGHKS and YYEKEE (reference sequence). Between the trimmed V and J ends, which lost 0 bases and 2 bases, there was a span of 12 bases. The CDR3 DNA reads TGTGCCAGCAGCTTGGGGTCAGGGGGGGCCTACGAGCAGTACTTC. Its protein product is CASSLGSGGAYEQYF.

The sample holds a few counts of this clonotype. This chain joins TRBV15 and TRBJ2-4; D is perhaps TRBD2 (6 bases). Germline CDR1 LNHNV, CDR2 YYDKDF (reference sequence). Trimming pared 9 bases from V and 0 bases from J, leaving 18 bases between. The CDR3 covers 16 residues. CDR3 sequence: CATQAVTSLAKNIQYF. In DNA, the CDR3 is TGTGCCACTCAGGCGGTCACTAGCTTAGCCAAAAACATTCAGTACTTC.

The V and J genes are TRBV5-6 and TRBJ2-5; 8 bases map to TRBD2. This CDR3 region has 16 residues. Trimming took 4 bases from V and 2 from J; bases not matched to a gene: 10. Germline assignment: CDR1 SGHDT and CDR2 YYEEEE. The CDR3 nucleotides are TGTGCCAGCAGCGGGGGACTAGGGCGAATTCAAGAGACCCAGTACTTC. Its protein is CASSGGLGRIQETQYF.

A few counts support this clonotype. The CDR3, as DNA: TGTGCCAGCAGTGTCGGAGCGGGGGGGCTTGAGCAGTACTTC. Its translation: CASSVGAGGLEQYF. This rearrangement joins TRBV2 to TRBJ2-7; 10 nucleotides align to TRBD2. CDR3 length equals 14 residues. Unmatched junction bases numbered 7, after V lost 4 bases and J lost 7 bases. Germline V gives CDR1 SNHLY, CDR2 FYNNEI. Full variable domain (remainder filled in from reference TRBV2 and TRBJ2-7): EPEVTQTPSHQVTQMGQEVILRCVPISNHLYFYWYRQILGQKVEFLVSFYNNEISEKSEIFDDQFSVERPDGSNFTLKIRSTKLEDSAMYFCASSVGAGGLEQYFGPGTRLTVT.

This clonotype was observed a few times. The chain is built from TRBV18 and TRBJ1-5; TRBD1 agrees at 9 bases. Germline assignment: CDR1 KGHSH and CDR2 LQKENI. After removal of 3 bases from V and 5 bases from J, the junction contained 8 bases not matched to a gene. The CDR3 consists of 16 residues. DNA for the CDR3: TGTGCCAGCTCACCCCCAGGACAGGGGCCGGATCAGCCCCAGCATTTT. Amino acids: CASSPPGQGPDQPQHF.

This rearrangement joins TRBV7-9 to TRBJ1-1; D may be TRBD1 (5 bases). The CDR3 is made up of 14 amino acids. Germline CDR1 is SEHNR and CDR2 is FQNEAQ (reference sequence). Trimming cost V 2 bases and J 1 base, with 8 bases left between them. CDR3 sequence reads: CASSLRDWNTEAFF. CDR3 sequence (DNA): TGTGCCAGCAGCTTACGGGACTGGAACACTGAAGCTTTCTTT.

This clonotype came up many times. The genes are TRBV25-1 and TRBJ2-3, with D perhaps given as TRBD1 or TRBD2 (7 bases each). The CDR3 length is 15 residues. The germline gives CDR1 MGHDK, CDR2 SYGVNS. V lost 6 bases, J lost 3 bases, and 16 bases lay in between. DNA for the CDR3: TGTGCCAGCAGATCCTCAGGGGGGGTTACAGATACGCAGTATTTT. Residues: CASRSSGGVTDTQYF.

There are many counts of this clonotype. The chain links TRBV5-1 to TRBJ2-5; D is unresolved. The CDR3 is made up of 13 amino acids. Germline lookup yields CDR1 SGHRS and CDR2 YFSETQ. The germline V and J ends were trimmed by 0 bases and 2 bases, with 5 bases remaining between them. The CDR3 bases are TGCGCCAGCAGCTTGGTAGGACAAGAGACCCAGTACTTC. Its protein is CASSLVGQETQYF.

Only a few counts were recorded for this clonotype. The V and J genes are TRBV24-1 and TRBJ2-2, with 8 nucleotides matching TRBD1. The V segment lost 1 base and the J segment 6 bases; nucleotides outside the gene matches: 3. The CDR3 length is 15 residues. Germline assignment: CDR1 KGHDR and CDR2 SFDVKD. In DNA, the CDR3 is TGTGCCACCAGTGATTTCCAGGACAGGGCCGGGGAGCTGTTTTTT. Translating gives CATSDFQDRAGELFF.

The rearrangement joins TRBV10-2 to TRBJ2-5; tentatively, D is TRBD2 (5 bases). Deletions cut 8 bases from V and 5 bases from J, with 18 bases between. The V gene's germline CDR1 is WSHSY and CDR2 SAAADI. The CDR3 has 14 residues. The CDR3 loop is CASRQGGPLETQYF. The CDR3 DNA sequence: TGCGCCAGCCGACAAGGAGGTCCGCTGGAGACCCAGTACTTC.

In its sample, this clonotype was seen a few times. The V gene is TRBV28, the J gene TRBJ2-2, with 10 bases identical to TRBD1. Germline trimming cut 5 bases from V and 7 bases from J; bases unmatched to any gene: 4. The length of the CDR3 is 14 residues. Germline V CDR1 and CDR2: MDHEN, SYDVKM. In nucleotides, the CDR3 is TGTGCCAGCAGTGGACAGGGGGTAGGCGGGGAGCTGTTTTTT. This sequence encodes CASSGQGVGGELFF.

This clonotype appeared many times. CDR3 sequence (DNA): TGTGCCAGCAGCTTATTTGGGACTTACGGAGATACGCAGTATTTT. This sequence encodes CASSLFGTYGDTQYF. The chain carries TRBV7-8 and TRBJ2-3; possible D gene TRBD2, 6 bases. CDR1 and CDR2 (germline): SGHVS, FQNEAQ. Trimming cost V 2 bases and J 5 bases, with 14 bases left between them. The CDR3 has 15 residues. Based on the CDR3 plus reference TRBV7-8 and TRBJ2-3, the full variable domain is GAGVSQSPRYKVAKRGQDVALRCDPISGHVSLFWYQQALGQGPEFLTYFQNEAQLDKSGLPSDRFFAERPEGSVSTLKIQRTQQEDSAVYLCASSLFGTYGDTQYFGPGTRLTVL.

This clonotype has just a few counts. The J gene is TRBJ2-5, the V gene TRBV15; no firm D call. CDR1 and CDR2 (germline): LNHNV, YYDKDF (reference sequence). The CDR3 covers 12 residues. Trimming took 0 bases from V and 5 from J, leaving 4 bases between them. The CDR3 DNA reads as TGTGCCACCAGCAGAGACGGGGAGACCCAGTACTTC. Translation gives CATSRDGETQYF. Using reference TRBV15 and TRBJ2-5 for the parts outside the CDR3, the full variable domain is DAMVIQNPRYQVTQFGKPVTLSCSQTLNHNVMYWYQQKSSQAPKLLFHYYDKDFNNEADTPDNFQSRRPNTSFCFLDIRSPGLGDTAMYLCATSRDGETQYFGPGTRLLVL.

The CDR3 loop is CSVSTSGRYIQYF. CDR3 sequence (DNA): TGCAGCGTTTCCACTAGCGGGAGATACATTCAGTACTTC. The rearrangement links TRBV29-1 to TRBJ2-4, with 11 bases that match TRBD2. There are 13 residues in the CDR3. Trimming took 5 bases from V and 8 from J; bases not matched to a gene: 5. CDR1 is SQVTM and CDR2 is ANQGSEA in the germline V gene.

This clonotype was seen a few times. The V gene is TRBV10-3, the J gene TRBJ1-2; 7 nucleotides agree with TRBD1. This CDR3 has 15 amino acids. CDR1 ENHRY and CDR2 SYGVKD come from the germline V gene. V dropped 1 base and J dropped 10; count of bases not matched to a gene: 12. Here the CDR3 DNA reads TGTGCCATCAGTGAGTGGGGGCCCCCGGGACAGTTCTACACCTTC. It encodes CAISEWGPPGQFYTF.

This clonotype was detected ten times or more. The genes are TRBV12-3 or TRBV12-4 and TRBJ2-7, with D unclear. The CDR3 contains 13 residues. Between the trimmed V and J ends, which lost 0 bases and 6 bases, there was a span of 9 bases. The CDR3 DNA reads as TGTGCCAGCAGTTTAGCGGGGTTCCGCGAGCAGTACTTC. This encodes CASSLAGFREQYF.

The chain links TRBV10-3 to TRBJ2-3; D might be TRBD1 (6 bases). V was cut by 6 bases and J by 3 bases, with 16 bases left in between. This CDR3 region has 15 residues. Germline V lookup: CDR1 ENHRY, CDR2 SYGVKD. This chain's CDR3 is CAISGQPPSTDTQYF. The CDR3 bases are TGTGCCATCAGCGGACAGCCCCCCAGTACAGATACGCAGTATTTT.

Points on this clonotype: One end of the junction does not line up with germline, which may come from a read error. This chain links TRBV15 with TRBJ2-1, with 8 bases aligning to TRBD2. The CDR3 consists of 15 residues. Germline V gene data show CDR1 as LNHNV and CDR2 as YYDKDF (reference sequence). The CDR3 here is CAASRGVSGENEQFF. DNA for the CDR3: TGTGCCGCCAGCAGAGGAGTTAGCGGGGAGAATGAGCAGTTCTTC.

The genes are TRBV4-2 and TRBJ2-3, with 11 bases aligning to TRBD2. Germline CDR1 is LGHNA and CDR2 is YNFKEQ. The CDR3 is 20 residues long. V shed 2 bases and J 0 bases; nucleotides not matched to a gene: 13. DNA for the CDR3: TGTGCCAGCAGCCAATTGACTGTAGCGGGGGGGTCCTCTAGCACAGATACGCAGTATTTT. This sequence encodes CASSQLTVAGGSSSTDTQYF.

The table lists this clonotype with a few counts. This chain joins TRBV6-2 or TRBV6-3 and TRBJ2-1, with 12 bases aligning to TRBD2. Trimming at V came to 6 bases and at J to 7 bases, leaving 7 bases not matched to a gene. Germline values: CDR1 MNHEY, CDR2 SVGEGT. The CDR3 length is 15 residues. CDR3 bases: TGTGCCAGCAGCCCTAGCGGGAGGGCCGGTAATGAGCAGTTCTTC. The encoded protein is CASSPSGRAGNEQFF.

This clonotype was detected ten times or more. V is TRBV3-1 and J is TRBJ2-1; a possible D gene is TRBD1 (6 bases). The germline V and J ends were trimmed by 1 base and 7 bases, with 20 bases remaining between them. The CDR3 spans 17 residues. Germline loops: CDR1 LGHDT, CDR2 YNNKEL (reference sequence). CDR3 sequence: CASSQAYGRGHLNEQFF. DNA for the CDR3: TGTGCCAGCAGCCAAGCCTACGGCAGGGGTCACCTTAATGAGCAGTTCTTC.